This T cell receptor (beta chain) was identified in a study of beta chain features in type 1 diabetes. Study-level findings and limits: TCRB CDR3s were moderately but significantly shorter in Type 1 diabetes patients in all four CD4+ subsets.

V was clipped by 4 bases and J by 1 base, with 9 bases between them. This CDR3 comprises 14 residues. The V gene's germline CDR1 is MNHNY and CDR2 SVGAGI (reference sequence). As every portion of the isolated RNA was reverse transcribed, the sequencing read expressed TCRB transcripts. The average output of naive, central memory and regulatory T cell samples was roughly 3.6 million reads. Clones were sequenced by immunoSEQ multiplex PCR, and TCRdb holds only the in-frame ones, with some missing. This sample carries roughly 150,000 clones, approximately 8.1% of them seen once, and the ten largest clones take under 0.55%. This clone was observed a few times. Antigen: not known.

The receptor was isolated from a man aged 18 to 30 with type 1 diabetes. V gene TRBV6-6 combines with J gene TRBJ2-3; D perhaps matches TRBD2 (6 bases). Sequenced: central memory CD4+ T cells from blood. The CDR3 DNA sequence: TGTGCCAGCAGTTCGACGGGAGGCACAGATACGCAGTATTTT. Residues: CASSSTGGTDTQYF.